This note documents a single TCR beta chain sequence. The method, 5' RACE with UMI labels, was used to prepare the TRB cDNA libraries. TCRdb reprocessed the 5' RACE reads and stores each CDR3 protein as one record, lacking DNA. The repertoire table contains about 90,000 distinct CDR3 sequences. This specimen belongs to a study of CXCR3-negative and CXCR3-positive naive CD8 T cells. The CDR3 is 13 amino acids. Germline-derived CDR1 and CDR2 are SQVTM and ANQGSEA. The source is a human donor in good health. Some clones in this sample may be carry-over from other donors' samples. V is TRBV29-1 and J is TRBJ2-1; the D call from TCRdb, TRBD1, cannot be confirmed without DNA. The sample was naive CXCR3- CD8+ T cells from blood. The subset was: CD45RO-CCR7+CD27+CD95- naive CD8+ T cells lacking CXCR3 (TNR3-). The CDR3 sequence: CSVEGQGSNEQFF.